Following are 32 T cell receptor beta chains from one sample sequenced in a study of blood T cell repertoires in COVID-19. Here immunoSEQ multiplex PCR was the method, and the copy in TCRdb shows in-frame clones only, minus some. The data show 140,000 to 150,000 clones, 84% seen once. Sequencing used PBMCs or T cells enriched from blood (not recorded which). The receptors derive from a woman aged 45-60 years who had been exposed to COVID-19.

The gene calls are TRBV7-2 and TRBJ1-2; perhaps TRBD1 as D (5 bases). Germline values: CDR1 SGHTA, CDR2 FQGNSA. CDR3 size: 14 residues. Trimming left V 1 base short and J 2 bases short, with 8 bases between. The CDR3 DNA sequence: TGTGCCAGCAGCTTAGAAACAGGAAACTATGGCTACACCTTC. This encodes CASSLETGNYGYTF. The full variable domain, in which reference TRBV7-2 and TRBJ1-2 provide the parts outside the CDR3, is GAGVSQSPSNKVTEKGKDVELRCDPISGHTALYWYRQSLGQGLEFLIYFQGNSAPDKSGLPSDRFSAERTGGSVSTLTIQRTQQEDSAVYLCASSLETGNYGYTFGSGTRLTVV.

This clone has just a few counts. The rearrangement joins TRBV6-4 to TRBJ2-3, with 8 bases identical to TRBD2. The V gene end was trimmed by 2 bases and the J gene end by 1 base; junction bases not matched to a gene: 5. The CDR3 extends over 16 amino acids. Germline CDR1 MRHNA, CDR2 SNTAGT. CDR3 residues: CASSDDGGGGTDTQYF. The DNA of the CDR3 is TGTGCCAGCAGTGACGACGGGGGGGGCGGCACAGATACGCAGTATTTT.

This chain joins TRBV6-6 and TRBJ2-3; D is undetermined. Looked up from germline, CDR1 is MNHNY and CDR2 is SVGAGI (reference sequence). There are 11 residues in the CDR3. The V end was cut by 8 bases, the J end by 4 bases, with 7 bases between. The CDR3 loop is CASRRSDTQYF. For the CDR3, the DNA is TGTGCCAGCCGGAGATCAGATACGCAGTATTTT.

This chain connects TRBV6-1 to TRBJ1-1, with D maybe TRBD1 (5 bases). CDR3 length equals 15 residues. V lost 3 bases and J 7 bases, leaving 18 bases between the germline ends. Germline V gene sequence: CDR1 MNHNS, CDR2 SASEGT. As DNA, the CDR3 is TGTGCCAGCAGTGACAACATTCCCGGGGGACTTGAAGCTTTCTTT. Its protein product is CASSDNIPGGLEAFF.

The V gene is TRBV5-1, the J gene TRBJ2-2; D is uncertain. Trimming pared 0 bases from V and 6 bases from J, leaving 12 bases between. This CDR3 is 15 amino acids long. CDR1 and CDR2 (germline): SGHRS, YFSETQ. The CDR3 here is CASSLDSIFPGELFF. The CDR3, as DNA: TGCGCCAGCAGCTTGGATTCCATTTTCCCCGGGGAGCTGTTTTTT.

V and J are TRBV7-3 and TRBJ2-3, with 13 positions matching TRBD2. Germline V gene data show CDR1 as SGHTA and CDR2 as FQGTGA. Trimming removed 5 bases from V and 0 bases from J; junction bases left unmatched: 2. CDR3 length: 16 residues. In DNA form, the CDR3 reads TGTGCCAGCAGCACACTAGCGGGGGGGAGCACAGATACGCAGTATTTT. Translation: CASSTLAGGSTDTQYF.

This rearrangement joins TRBV7-9 to TRBJ1-2; 7 nucleotides align to TRBD1. After removal of 5 bases from V and 1 base from J, the junction contained 7 bases not matched to a gene. There are 15 residues in the CDR3. Looked up from germline, CDR1 is SEHNR and CDR2 is FQNEAQ (reference sequence). The CDR3 bases are TGTGCCAGCAGCGCCTCGGACAGGTTTAACTATGGCTACACCTTC. It translates to CASSASDRFNYGYTF.

The chain uses TRBV19 and TRBJ2-7; 10 nucleotides align to TRBD1. The CDR3 runs 16 residues. CDR1 is LNHDA, CDR2 SQIVND, per germline (reference sequence). V shed 5 bases and J 3 bases; nucleotides not matched to a gene: 10. The CDR3 bases are TGTGCCAGTAGTGTGACCTCCGGGACAGGGGACTACGAGCAGTACTTC. Amino acid sequence: CASSVTSGTGDYEQYF.

The V call is TRBV6-5, the J call TRBJ2-7, with D possibly TRBD1 on 6 matching bases. Trimming pared 4 bases from V and 5 bases from J, leaving 15 bases between. The germline gives CDR1 MNHEY, CDR2 SVGAGI. This CDR3 spans 14 amino acids. The CDR3 DNA sequence: TGTGCCAGCAGTTTGACAGGTTGGGGAGACGAGCAGTACTTC. It yields the protein CASSLTGWGDEQYF.

This chain connects TRBV27 to TRBJ2-7; tentative D call: TRBD2 (6 bases). Germline V lookup: CDR1 MNHEY, CDR2 SMNVEV (reference sequence). V was pared by 5 bases and J by 0 bases, with 14 bases between. CDR3 size: 15 residues. CDR3 DNA sequence: TGTGCCAGCAGTCCGCTCAAAGCGGGCTCCTACGAGCAGTACTTC. Its protein is CASSPLKAGSYEQYF.

The gene calls are TRBV4-3 and TRBJ1-4; D is undetermined. The CDR3 runs to 16 residues. Trimming stripped 0 bases from V and 4 bases from J, with 12 bases between. Germline V gene lookup returns CDR1 LGHNA and CDR2 YSLEER. CDR3 DNA sequence: TGCGCCAGCAGCCAAGAATTGGGCCAGCTTAATGAAAAACTGTTTTTT. Encoded protein: CASSQELGQLNEKLFF.

The chain has TRBV5-5 and TRBJ1-6; weak D call: TRBD1 (6 bases). The CDR3 covers 15 residues. The germline gives CDR1 SGHKS, CDR2 YYEKEE (reference sequence). Trimming removed 1 base from V and 6 bases from J, with 11 bases in between. The CDR3 reads CASSLTSDSNSPLHF. The CDR3, as DNA: TGTGCCAGCAGCTTGACTTCGGACAGTAATTCACCCCTCCACTTT.

This clone was seen more than once but under ten times. The V call is TRBV19, the J call TRBJ1-4; D might be TRBD1 (6 bases). The CDR3 runs 16 residues. The V end lost 4 bases, the J end lost 7 bases, and 19 bases lay between the germline ends. The germline CDR1 and CDR2 sequences are LNHDA and SQIVND (reference sequence). CDR3 DNA sequence: TGTGCCAGTAGTACTGGGAGGGGGGCTGTCGCTGAAAAACTGTTTTTT. Protein product: CASSTGRGAVAEKLFF.

V gene TRBV6-5 combines with J gene TRBJ2-3, with D unresolved. This CDR3 comprises 14 residues. Per the germline V gene, CDR1 is MNHEY and CDR2 is SVGAGI. V was trimmed by 8 bases and J by 3 bases, leaving 15 bases between them. CDR3 amino acids: CASLRLNPTDTQYF. DNA of the CDR3: TGTGCCAGCCTGAGACTTAATCCTACAGATACGCAGTATTTT.

This chain connects TRBV18 to TRBJ2-3, with 10 bases fitting TRBD2. After removal of 4 bases from V and 4 bases from J, the junction contained 8 bases not matched to a gene. The CDR3 covers 16 residues. Germline V gives CDR1 KGHSH, CDR2 LQKENI. The CDR3 DNA sequence: TGTGCCAGCTCACTCGCCGGGACTAGCGACTCAGATACGCAGTATTTT. It is translated as CASSLAGTSDSDTQYF.

The genes are TRBV5-1 and TRBJ2-1, with 10 bases aligning to TRBD2. V lost 0 bases to trimming and J lost 4 bases; unmatched junction nucleotides: 4. The germline gives CDR1 SGHRS, CDR2 YFSETQ. CDR3 length equals 16 residues. The CDR3 reads CASSLGLAGGYNEQFF. The CDR3 DNA reads TGCGCCAGCAGCTTGGGCTTAGCGGGGGGTTACAATGAGCAGTTCTTC.

In DNA form, the CDR3 reads TGTGCCAGCAGCTTGCAAGTTAGGACAGGGGCCTACGAGCAGTACTTC. Translation: CASSLQVRTGAYEQYF. V gene TRBV5-4 combines with J gene TRBJ2-7; 9 bases match TRBD1. V was pared by 1 base and J by 2 bases, with 7 bases of the junction left unmatched. From germline, CDR1 is SGHNT and CDR2 YYREEE (reference sequence). The CDR3 runs 16 residues.

The gene calls are TRBV5-6 and TRBJ2-7, with 9 bases matching TRBD2. The V gene's germline CDR1 is SGHDT and CDR2 YYEEEE. The V gene end was trimmed by 4 bases and the J gene end by 0 bases; junction bases not matched to a gene: 2. The CDR3 is made up of 14 amino acids. The CDR3 nucleotides read TGTGCCAGCAGCGTAGCGGGAGTCTCCTACGAGCAGTACTTC. This encodes CASSVAGVSYEQYF.

The chain joins TRBV5-1 to TRBJ1-2; 11 bases map to TRBD1. J gave up 10 bases and V 3 bases, and 14 bases lay outside the gene matches. The CDR3 runs 16 residues. The germline V gene has CDR1 SGHRS and CDR2 YFSETQ. For the CDR3, the DNA is TGCGCCAGCAGCTGGAGGGGCCCGGGACAGGGGGTCGACTACACCTTC. It encodes CASSWRGPGQGVDYTF. Together with reference TRBV5-1 and TRBJ1-2, the CDR3 gives the full variable domain: KAGVTQTPRYLIKTRGQQVTLSCSPISGHRSVSWYQQTPGQGLQFLFEYFSETQRNKGNFPGRFSGRQFSNSRSEMNVSTLELGDSALYLCASSWRGPGQGVDYTFGSGTRLTVV.

The chain uses TRBV6-5 and TRBJ2-1; possibly TRBD1 for D (6 bases). This CDR3 region has 12 residues. Looked up from germline, CDR1 is MNHEY and CDR2 is SVGAGI. With 5 bases removed from V and 5 bases from J, the gap between germline ends came to 7 bases. The CDR3 DNA sequence: TGTGCCAGCAGTAACAGGGACAATGAGCAGTTCTTC. It yields the protein CASSNRDNEQFF.

This chain joins TRBV5-1 and TRBJ1-1, with TRBD1 identical over 10 bases. After removal of 4 bases from V and 1 base from J, the junction contained 10 bases not matched to a gene. This CDR3 is 17 amino acids long. CDR1 and CDR2 from the germline V gene are SGHRS and YFSETQ. The CDR3 here is CASSPLGQGNRNTEAFF. CDR3 coding DNA: TGCGCCAGCAGCCCCCTGGGACAGGGGAACAGGAACACTGAAGCTTTCTTT.

V is TRBV7-9 and J is TRBJ2-3; 7 nucleotides match TRBD2. CDR3 size: 17 residues. CDR1 SEHNR and CDR2 FQNEAQ come from the germline V gene (reference sequence). V dropped 5 bases and J dropped 4; count of bases not matched to a gene: 15. This CDR3 is CASSQLPGLGNPDTQYF. DNA of the CDR3: TGTGCCAGCAGCCAACTCCCCGGACTAGGAAACCCAGATACGCAGTATTTT. Full variable domain (outside the CDR3, taken from reference TRBV7-9 and TRBJ2-3): DTGVSQNPRHKITKRGQNVTFRCDPISEHNRLYWYRQTLGQGPEFLTYFQNEAQLEKSRLLSDRFSAERPKGSFSTLEIQRTEQGDSAMYLCASSQLPGLGNPDTQYFGPGTRLTVL.

The chain couples TRBV25-1 to TRBJ1-2, with a possible D match to TRBD1 (5 bases). Looked up from germline, CDR1 is MGHDK and CDR2 is SYGVNS. Between the trimmed V and J ends, which lost 6 bases and 4 bases, there was a span of 15 bases. The CDR3 is 14 amino acids. The CDR3 loop reads CASRGQLGSYGYTF. The CDR3 nucleotides read TGTGCCAGCAGGGGGCAACTGGGATCCTATGGCTACACCTTC.

This clone is a singleton in its sample. The gene calls are TRBV6-4 and TRBJ2-1, with TRBD2 matching 9 bases. The germline CDR1 and CDR2 sequences are MRHNA and SNTAGT. J lost 7 bases, V lost 5 bases, and 9 bases had no gene match. The CDR3 totals 15 residues. Here the CDR3 DNA reads TGTGCCAGCAGTTCCGAGGTAGCGGGGGTAAATGAGCAGTTCTTC. This translates into CASSSEVAGVNEQFF.

The chain is built from TRBV7-9 and TRBJ2-7, with 7 bases lining up with TRBD2. The CDR3 runs 14 residues. Germline values: CDR1 SEHNR, CDR2 FQNEAQ (reference sequence). The ends lost 1 base at V and 5 bases at J; junction bases unmatched: 5. In DNA, the CDR3 is TGTGCCAGCAGCTTAGGGGAGGGTTCCCACGAGCAGTACTTC. This codes for CASSLGEGSHEQYF.

This chain links TRBV5-1 with TRBJ1-1; D is unresolved. The CDR3 runs 12 residues. The germline gives CDR1 SGHRS, CDR2 YFSETQ. V gave up 5 bases and J gave up 2 bases, with 7 bases separating them. CDR3 loop: CASSRGNTEAFF. The CDR3 DNA is TGCGCCAGCAGTCGGGGTAACACTGAAGCTTTCTTT.

This clone was observed once. CDR3 residues: CASSRDREFGYTF. CDR3 in DNA: TGCGCCAGCAGTCGTGACAGGGAGTTCGGCTACACCTTC. V and J are TRBV10-1 and TRBJ1-2; TRBD1 matches at 7 bases. The CDR3 is made up of 13 amino acids. Germline loops: CDR1 WNHNN, CDR2 SYGVQD (reference sequence). V shed 5 bases and J 8 bases; nucleotides not matched to a gene: 8.

This clone was detected many times. The rearrangement joins TRBV5-4 to TRBJ1-5; D gene ambiguous. Trimming left V 2 bases short and J 1 base short, with 4 bases between. The germline V gene encodes CDR1 SGHNT and CDR2 YYREEE (reference sequence). The CDR3 is 13 amino acids. CDR3 amino acids: CASSFGSNQPQHF. CDR3 in DNA: TGTGCCAGCAGCTTCGGGAGCAATCAGCCCCAGCATTTT.

The chain combines TRBV7-9 with TRBJ1-2; D ambiguous. Germline V gene data show CDR1 as SEHNR and CDR2 as FQNEAQ (reference sequence). The CDR3 loop spans 13 amino acids. The V end was cut by 6 bases, the J end by 7 bases, with 15 bases between. The CDR3 is CASRISGVGGYTF. The DNA for the CDR3 is TGTGCCAGCAGAATCAGCGGGGTAGGTGGCTACACCTTC.

The chain joins TRBV7-2 to TRBJ1-2; no clear D. This CDR3 has 15 residues. V was clipped by 1 base and J by 4 bases, with 13 bases between them. Germline V gene lookup returns CDR1 SGHTA and CDR2 FQGNSA. The CDR3 DNA reads TGTGCCAGCAGCTTAGGACACCCCGCATTCTATGGCTACACCTTC. It yields the protein CASSLGHPAFYGYTF.

The V and J genes are TRBV9 and TRBJ2-5, with D tentatively TRBD1 (7 bases). Between the trimmed V and J ends, which lost 0 bases and 4 bases, there was a span of 13 bases. The germline V gene has CDR1 SGDLS and CDR2 YYNGEE. This CDR3 comprises 15 residues. The CDR3 loop reads CASSVDIQGGETQYF. The CDR3 bases are TGTGCCAGCAGCGTAGATATTCAGGGGGGAGAGACCCAGTACTTC. Supplemented by reference TRBV9 and TRBJ2-5, the full variable domain reads DSGVTQTPKHLITATGQRVTLRCSPRSGDLSVYWYQQSLDQGLQFLIQYYNGEERAKGNILERFSAQQFPDLHSELNLSSLELGDSALYFCASSVDIQGGETQYFGPGTRLLVL.

This rearrangement joins TRBV18 to TRBJ1-4; unclear D gene. CDR3 length equals 14 residues. Germline V CDR1 and CDR2: KGHSH, LQKENI. Trimming removed 1 base at V and 8 bases at J, with 11 bases between. The chain's CDR3 is CASSPLPGGEKLFF. The CDR3 DNA sequence: TGTGCCAGCTCACCACTTCCCGGAGGGGAAAAACTGTTTTTT.